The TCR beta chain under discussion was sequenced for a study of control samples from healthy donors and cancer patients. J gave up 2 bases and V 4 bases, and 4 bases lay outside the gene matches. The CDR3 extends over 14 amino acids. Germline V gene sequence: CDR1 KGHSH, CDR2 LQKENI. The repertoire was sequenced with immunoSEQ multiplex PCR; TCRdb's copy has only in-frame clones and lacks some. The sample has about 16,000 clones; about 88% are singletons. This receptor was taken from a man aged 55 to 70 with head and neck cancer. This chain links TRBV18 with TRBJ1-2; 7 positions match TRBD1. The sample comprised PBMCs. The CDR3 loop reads CASSREGQNYGYTF. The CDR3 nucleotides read TGTGCCAGCTCACGTGAGGGACAGAACTATGGCTACACCTTC. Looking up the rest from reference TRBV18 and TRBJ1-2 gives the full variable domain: NAGVMQNPRHLVRRRGQEARLRCSPMKGHSHVYWYRQLPEEGLKFMVYLQKENIIDESGMPKERFSAEFPKEGPSILRIQQVVRGDSAAYFCASSREGQNYGYTFGSGTRLTVV.